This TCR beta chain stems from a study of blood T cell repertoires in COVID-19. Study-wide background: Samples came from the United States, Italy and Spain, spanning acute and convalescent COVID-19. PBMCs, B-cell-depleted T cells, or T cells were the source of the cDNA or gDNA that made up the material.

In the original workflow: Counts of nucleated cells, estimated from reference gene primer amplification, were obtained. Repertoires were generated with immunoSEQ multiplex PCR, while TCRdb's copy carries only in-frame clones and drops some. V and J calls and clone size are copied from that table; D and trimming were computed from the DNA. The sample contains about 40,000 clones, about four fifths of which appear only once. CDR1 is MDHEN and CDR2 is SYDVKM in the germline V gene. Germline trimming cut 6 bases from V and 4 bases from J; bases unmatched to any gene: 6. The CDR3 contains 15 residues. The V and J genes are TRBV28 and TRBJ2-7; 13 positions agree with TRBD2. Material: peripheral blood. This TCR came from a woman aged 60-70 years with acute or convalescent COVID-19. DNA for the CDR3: TGTGCCAGCAGCGGGCCGGGACTAGCGGGGTACGAGCAGTACTTC. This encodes CASSGPGLAGYEQYF.